Each of the 21 T cell receptor beta chains below was sequenced from the same sample in a study of blood T cells in healthy people across ages. Then a second PCR, running about 7 to 11 cycles, was carried out with a sample-barcoded 5' primer and a J-beta primer mix. Each CDR3 protein gets one entry after TCRdb re-called the 5' RACE reads with MiXCR. This sample has about 1,000,000 distinct CDR3 sequences, with roughly 45% found just once. The specimen was blood. These TCRs come from a woman aged 60 to 75 in good health.

The V call is TRBV27, the J call TRBJ2-7; possibly TRBD2 for D (5 bases). Germline V lookup: CDR1 MNHEY, CDR2 SMNVEV (reference sequence). The CDR3 totals 16 residues. The V gene lost 8 bases and the J gene lost 3 bases, with 23 bases spanning the gap. CDR3 nucleotides: TGTGCCAGCGGACTTGCGGTGGTAGGGAAGGACTACGAGCAGTACTTC. It codes for CASGLAVVGKDYEQYF.

J is TRBJ2-7 and V is TRBV19, with 9 positions matching TRBD1. The junction had 9 bases not matched to a gene; V was cut back by 6 bases and J by 3 bases. This CDR3 has 15 residues. Germline CDR1 is LNHDA and CDR2 is SQIVND (reference sequence). CDR3 loop: CASSPRDREVYEQYF. The CDR3 DNA is TGTGCCAGTAGCCCCCGGGACAGGGAGGTCTACGAGCAGTACTTC.

This chain connects TRBV24-1 to TRBJ1-5; no clear D gene. Trimming took off 4 bases at V and 0 bases at J, with 6 bases between the two ends. Germline CDR1 reads KGHDR; CDR2 reads SFDVKD. This CDR3 spans 14 amino acids. The CDR3 sequence: CATSDPYSNQPQHF. The CDR3 DNA reads TGTGCCACCAGTGACCCCTATAGCAATCAGCCCCAGCATTTT.

The chain combines TRBV20-1 with TRBJ2-5; D may match TRBD1 or TRBD2 (6 bases each). Matching the DNA end better, TRBJ2-7 makes the J call doubtful. CDR3 size: 17 residues. Germline assignment: CDR1 DFQATT and CDR2 SNEGSKA (reference sequence). CDR3 DNA sequence: TGCAGTGCTAGAGATCTCAGGGGAGCGGGCCGATTTTACGAGCAGTACTTC. Translation gives CSARDLRGAGRFYEQYF.

This rearrangement joins TRBV2 to TRBJ2-3; the match to TRBD1 covers 8 bases. J lost 2 bases, V lost 6 bases, and 7 bases had no gene match. Germline V gene data show CDR1 as SNHLY and CDR2 as FYNNEI. This CDR3 comprises 15 residues. DNA of the CDR3: TGTGCCAGCAGGACCGGGACAGGAAACACAGATACGCAGTATTTT. This translates into CASRTGTGNTDTQYF.

This clonotype came up a few times. The DNA of the CDR3 is TGTGCCAGCTCTCGGACGGAGGGACGCTCCTACGAGCAGTACTTC. It yields the protein CASSRTEGRSYEQYF. The chain couples TRBV6-6 to TRBJ2-7, with a weak D call TRBD2 (6 bases). There are 15 residues in the CDR3. Germline V gene sequence: CDR1 MNHNY, CDR2 SVGAGI (reference sequence). The germline V and J ends were trimmed by 8 bases and 0 bases, with 17 bases remaining between them.

This chain uses TRBV12-3 or TRBV12-4 with TRBJ2-7; the D gene is possibly TRBD2 (6 bases). CDR3 size: 16 residues. V was trimmed by 4 bases and J by 1 base, leaving 17 bases between them. The CDR3 spells CASSSLRGNGSYEQYF. The CDR3 DNA reads as TGTGCCAGCAGTTCCCTACGGGGGAATGGATCCTACGAGCAGTACTTC.

The chain couples TRBV7-2 to TRBJ2-1; TRBD2 agrees at 10 bases. Losses at the gene ends were 4 bases for V and 8 bases for J; bases not matched to a gene: 8. The CDR3 runs to 15 residues. Germline CDR1 SGHTA, CDR2 FQGNSA. CDR3 sequence (DNA): TGTGCCAGCAGCTCTCAGCGGGGGGGCGGCGATGAGCAGTTCTTC. As protein: CASSSQRGGGDEQFF.

The chain employs TRBV5-1 and TRBJ2-7; 11 nucleotides match TRBD1. The CDR3 loop spans 14 amino acids. CDR1 and CDR2 (germline): SGHRS, YFSETQ. J gave up 2 bases and V 7 bases, and 5 bases lay outside the gene matches. The CDR3 DNA reads as TGCGCCAGCGGCCTGGGACAGGGGGCCTACGAGCAGTACTTC. This encodes CASGLGQGAYEQYF.

V usage is TRBV20-1 and J usage is TRBJ2-1; TRBD1 aligns across 9 bases. The CDR3 extends over 15 amino acids. Germline lookup yields CDR1 DFQATT and CDR2 SNEGSKA (reference sequence). The V gene end was trimmed by 4 bases and the J gene end by 0 bases; junction bases not matched to a gene: 4. CDR3 DNA: TGCAGTGCTACCTGGGACAGGGTCTCCTACAATGAGCAGTTCTTC. As protein: CSATWDRVSYNEQFF.

This clonotype showed up just a few times. The V and J genes are TRBV7-9 and TRBJ2-1, with D possibly being TRBD1 (6 bases). CDR3 length: 12 amino acids. Trimming took 5 bases from V and 12 from J, leaving 14 bases between them. Germline loops: CDR1 SEHNR, CDR2 FQNEAQ (reference sequence). This CDR3 reads CASSNLRGVQFF. The DNA of the CDR3 is TGTGCCAGCAGCAACCTCAGGGGAGTGCAGTTCTTC.

This clonotype was observed a few times. V gene TRBV5-1 combines with J gene TRBJ2-3; no firm D call. The CDR3 is 15 residues long. CDR1 and CDR2 from the germline V gene are SGHRS and YFSETQ. V was pared by 1 base and J by 2 bases, with 11 bases between. As DNA, the CDR3 is TGCGCCAGCAGCTTGCATTTGGGGTACACAGATACGCAGTATTTT. Its translation: CASSLHLGYTDTQYF.

The chain combines TRBV7-8 with TRBJ2-7; the D gene is possibly TRBD2 (6 bases). The CDR3 extends over 13 amino acids. V was shortened by 4 bases and J by 6 bases, with 13 bases between the two germline ends. Looked up from germline, CDR1 is SGHVS and CDR2 is FQNEAQ. The CDR3 nucleotides are TGTGCCAGCAGCTGGCGGGGCTCACGCGAGCAGTACTTC. Translated, it gives CASSWRGSREQYF.

The J gene is TRBJ2-4, the V gene TRBV19, with D hard to call. The DNA end lines up better with TRBJ2-7; the J call may be wrong. Germline CDR1 and CDR2: LNHDA and SQIVND (reference sequence). This CDR3 has 15 residues. The CDR3 coding sequence is TGTGCCAGTAGTATAACTACAGATGAAAACTACGAGCAGTACTTC. This sequence encodes CASSITTDENYEQYF.

The chain couples TRBV6-6 to TRBJ1-2; D may be TRBD1 (6 bases). The CDR3 loop spans 15 amino acids. Germline CDR1 reads MNHNY; CDR2 reads SVGAGI (reference sequence). Between the trimmed V and J ends, which lost 2 bases and 4 bases, there was a span of 14 bases. CDR3 in DNA: TGTGCCAGCAGTTACCACAGGGATGTGGGCTATGGCTACACCTTC. It codes for CASSYHRDVGYGYTF.

The rearrangement joins TRBV24-1 to TRBJ1-5; TRBD1 agrees at 9 bases. The CDR3 contains 18 residues. The germline V gene has CDR1 KGHDR and CDR2 SFDVKD. V lost 1 base to trimming and J lost 3 bases; unmatched junction nucleotides: 9. CDR3 sequence (DNA): TGTGCCACCAGTGATTTAAGAGGTCGGGACAGGGACAATCAGCCCCAGCATTTT. Protein sequence: CATSDLRGRDRDNQPQHF.

The chain has TRBV28 and TRBJ2-7; D gene unclear. Germline V gene data show CDR1 as MDHEN and CDR2 as SYDVKM. Trimming took 5 bases from V and 6 from J, leaving 8 bases between them. This CDR3 has 11 residues. This chain's CDR3 is CASSAPSEQYF. The CDR3 DNA reads as TGTGCCAGCAGTGCTCCTAGCGAGCAGTACTTC.

CDR3 residues: CASSQAEWWGYTF. CDR3 nucleotides: TGTGCCAGCAGCCAAGCGGAGTGGTGGGGCTACACCTTC. The chain combines TRBV14 with TRBJ1-2; no clear D gene. The CDR3 extends over 13 amino acids. The germline gives CDR1 SGHDN, CDR2 FVKESK. V was clipped by 1 base and J by 8 bases, with 11 bases between them.

The rearrangement links TRBV20-1 to TRBJ2-1; D possibly corresponds to TRBD2 (6 bases). The V gene's germline CDR1 is DFQATT and CDR2 SNEGSKA (reference sequence). This CDR3 region has 15 residues. Trimming pared 6 bases from V and 8 bases from J, leaving 23 bases between. The CDR3 region is CSASRAETSSDEQFF. In DNA, the CDR3 is TGCAGTGCATCCAGAGCGGAGACTAGTTCAGATGAGCAGTTCTTC.

The chain uses TRBV20-1 and TRBJ2-7, with 14 bases aligning to TRBD2. CDR3 length: 16 residues. Trimming removed 6 bases from V and 1 base from J; junction bases left unmatched: 8. Per the germline V gene, CDR1 is DFQATT and CDR2 is SNEGSKA (reference sequence). The CDR3 region has the DNA TGCAGTGCGGAACCGGGACTAGCGGGAGCTTCCTACGAGCAGTACTTC. Amino acid sequence: CSAEPGLAGASYEQYF.

This clonotype occurred a few times. The chain employs TRBV6-2 or TRBV6-3 and TRBJ2-1; 12 nucleotides line up with TRBD2. Germline-derived CDR1 and CDR2 are MNHEY and SVGEGT. The CDR3 extends over 14 amino acids. Losses at the gene ends were 2 bases for V and 7 bases for J; bases not matched to a gene: 0. The CDR3, as DNA: TGTGCCAGCAGTTACGGACTAGCGGGAAATGAGCAGTTCTTC. Translation gives CASSYGLAGNEQFF.